One sample yielded the 2 T cell receptor beta chains listed below, sequenced in a study of Graves' ophthalmopathy and Graves' hyperthyroidism. RNA transcripts were the template, and TCR beta CDR3 regions were amplified from them. RT-PCR was first run with HTBI primers, then multiplex PCR in a second round. MiXCR was run by TCRdb on the multiplex PCR reads, yielding one entry per CDR3 protein. The table lists roughly 220,000 distinct CDR3 sequences, 45% of them singletons. The material sequenced was peripheral blood. The receptors stem from an adult man with Graves' ophthalmopathy.

As regards this clonotype: One junction end disagrees with the germline gene, perhaps due to a read error. This chain uses TRBV10-1 with TRBJ2-5, with D maybe TRBD1 (5 bases). The CDR3 runs to 14 residues. Germline CDR1 and CDR2: WNHNN and SYGVQD (reference sequence). CDR3 sequence reads: CASSEAGYQEIQYF. The CDR3 region has the DNA TGCGCCAGCAGTGAGGCAGGGTACCAAGAGATCCAGTACTTC.

The chain joins TRBV29-1 to TRBJ1-1; 7 bases map to TRBD1. Germline trimming cut 7 bases from V and 2 bases from J; bases unmatched to any gene: 10. This CDR3 is 14 amino acids long. Germline loops: CDR1 SQVTM, CDR2 ANQGSEA. CDR3: CSGIPGQSNTEAFF. CDR3 bases: TGCAGCGGAATTCCGGGACAGTCCAACACTGAAGCTTTCTTT. Based on the CDR3 plus reference TRBV29-1 and TRBJ1-1, the full variable domain is SAVISQKPSRDICQRGTSLTIQCQVDSQVTMMFWYRQQPGQSLTLIATANQGSEATYESGFVIDKFPISRPNLTFSTLTVSNMSPEDSSIYLCSGIPGQSNTEAFFGQGTRLTVV.